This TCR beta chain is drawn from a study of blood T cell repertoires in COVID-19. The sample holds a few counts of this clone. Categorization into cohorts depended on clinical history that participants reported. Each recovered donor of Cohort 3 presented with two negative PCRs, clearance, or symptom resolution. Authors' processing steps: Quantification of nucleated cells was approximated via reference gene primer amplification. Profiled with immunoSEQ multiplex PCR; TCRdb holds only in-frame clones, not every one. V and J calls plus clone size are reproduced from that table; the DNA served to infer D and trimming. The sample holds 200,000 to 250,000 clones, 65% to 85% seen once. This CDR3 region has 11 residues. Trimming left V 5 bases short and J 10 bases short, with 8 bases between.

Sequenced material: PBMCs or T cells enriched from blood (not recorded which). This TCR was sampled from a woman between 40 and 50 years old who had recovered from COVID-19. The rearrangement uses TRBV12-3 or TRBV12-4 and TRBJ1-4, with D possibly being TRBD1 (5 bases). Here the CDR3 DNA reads TGTGCCAGCAGTGGGGGGGGAAAACTGTTTTTT. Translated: CASSGGGKLFF.